The entry below gives a single T cell receptor beta chain sequence along with its context. Its antigen is unidentified. Germline V gives CDR1 SGHTS, CDR2 YDEGEE. This CDR3 spans 17 amino acids. Trimming stripped 0 bases from V and 0 bases from J, with 15 bases between. PCR employed 60 Vbeta and 13 Jbeta primers. Assay: immunoSEQ multiplex PCR; the TCRdb copy retains only in-frame clones and omits some. The sample shows more than 95,000 clones, around three quarters of them seen only once. The data were taken from a study of cytomegalovirus exposure and HLA in healthy donors. Study-wide findings and caveats: Upon later analysis, TCR association rates were observed to vary by HLA locus, being highest for DRB1 and lowest for HLA-C. The study labeled 150 to 200 TCR beta chains cytomegalovirus-associated. The records held CMV serostatus as the only immune exposure information. Rarity characterized most TCR sequences, yet some public TCRs appeared in many donors.

The chain joins TRBV5-8 to TRBJ1-1; tentative D call: TRBD1 (6 bases). The sequence came from a man aged 25-45 years in good health and CMV-seronegative. The sequencing input was PBMCs. The CDR3 sequence: CASSLGAYRGMNTEAFF. As DNA, the CDR3 is TGTGCCAGCAGCTTGGGGGCATATAGGGGGATGAACACTGAAGCTTTCTTT. Full variable domain (outside the CDR3, taken from reference TRBV5-8 and TRBJ1-1): EAGVTQSPTHLIKTRGQQATLRCSPISGHTSVYWYQQALGLGLQFLLWYDEGEERNRGNFPPRFSGRQFPNYSSELNVNALELEDSALYLCASSLGAYRGMNTEAFFGQGTRLTVV.